A single sample is the source of the 11 T cell receptor beta chains below, sequenced in a study of a mutant IDH1 vaccine in newly diagnosed glioma. The sample's time point: week 35, safety follow-up. In every dose of vaccine, 300 ug of mutant IDH1 20-mer peptide was given alongside topical imiquimod. Their specific antigens are unknown. Clones were sequenced by immunoSEQ multiplex PCR, and TCRdb holds only the in-frame ones, with some missing. The data contain about 69,000 clones, approximately 86% of them seen just once; the ten biggest clones take up about 2%. The material sequenced was PBMCs, taken from a glioma patient whose treatment included an IDH1 peptide vaccine. The receptors shown here come from a man aged 25 to 40 with glioma.

The genes are TRBV5-1 and TRBJ1-1, with D maybe TRBD1 (5 bases). Trimming removed 4 bases from V and 0 bases from J, with 10 bases in between. Germline values: CDR1 SGHRS, CDR2 YFSETQ. The CDR3 extends over 14 amino acids. CDR3 DNA: TGCGCCAGCAGCCCCCGGGGCTTGAACACTGAAGCTTTCTTT. Protein product: CASSPRGLNTEAFF. Full variable domain (remainder filled in from reference TRBV5-1 and TRBJ1-1): KAGVTQTPRYLIKTRGQQVTLSCSPISGHRSVSWYQQTPGQGLQFLFEYFSETQRNKGNFPGRFSGRQFSNSRSEMNVSTLELGDSALYLCASSPRGLNTEAFFGQGTRLTVV.

The genes are TRBV29-1 and TRBJ1-2; D gene ambiguous. Germline V gene sequence: CDR1 SQVTM, CDR2 ANQGSEA. The CDR3 is made up of 12 amino acids. The ends were cut back, 2 bases at V and 8 bases at J, with 12 bases in the middle. The DNA of the CDR3 is TGCAGCGTTGAAACGGAGGTCGGGGGCTACACCTTC. Translation: CSVETEVGGYTF.

The rearrangement joins TRBV28 to TRBJ2-5, with D perhaps being TRBD1 or TRBD2 (5 bases each). The length of the CDR3 is 16 residues. CDR1 MDHEN and CDR2 SYDVKM come from the germline V gene. Trimming cost V 5 bases and J 0 bases, with 16 bases left between them. The DNA for the CDR3 is TGTGCCAGCAGTGCCCCCGGGACCCGGTACCAAGAGACCCAGTACTTC. Its protein is CASSAPGTRYQETQYF.

The rearrangement joins TRBV5-1 to TRBJ1-2, with a tentative D call TRBD1 (6 bases). The germline V and J ends were trimmed by 5 bases and 1 base, with 12 bases remaining between them. This CDR3 has 14 amino acids. The V gene's germline CDR1 is SGHRS and CDR2 YFSETQ. Written as DNA, the CDR3 is TGCGCCAGCAGGGAGGAGGGGGATAACTATGGCTACACCTTC. Translation gives CASREEGDNYGYTF.

This clone was picked up a small number of times. The chain joins TRBV9 to TRBJ2-5; D perhaps matches TRBD2 (7 bases). The germline CDR1 and CDR2 sequences are SGDLS and YYNGEE. Trimming stripped 1 base from V and 5 bases from J, with 15 bases between. This CDR3 region has 15 residues. The CDR3 loop is CASSVRGAVRETQYF. The DNA for the CDR3 is TGTGCCAGCAGCGTACGGGGGGCGGTCCGGGAGACCCAGTACTTC.

This sequence joins TRBV30 and TRBJ2-6; 10 positions agree with TRBD1. The CDR3 has 17 amino acids. Germline V gene lookup returns CDR1 GTSNPN and CDR2 SVGIG (reference sequence). V lost 0 bases, J lost 0 bases, and 2 bases stayed unmatched. The chain's CDR3 is CAWSVDRGFSGANVLTF. As DNA, the CDR3 is TGTGCCTGGAGTGTGGACAGGGGGTTCTCTGGGGCCAACGTCCTGACTTTC.

The chain carries TRBV9 and TRBJ1-2; 8 bases are shared with TRBD1. The CDR3 is 15 residues long. From germline, CDR1 is SGDLS and CDR2 YYNGEE. The trim removed 3 bases at V and 4 bases at J, leaving 8 bases unmatched. CDR3 coding DNA: TGTGCCAGCAGCGGATGGACAGGGACGGGCTATGGCTACACCTTC. It translates to CASSGWTGTGYGYTF.

The chain couples TRBV10-3 to TRBJ1-1; no clear D. Germline V gene sequence: CDR1 ENHRY, CDR2 SYGVKD. V shed 5 bases and J shed 1 base, with 17 bases lying between them. The CDR3 covers 16 residues. CDR3 nucleotides: TGTGCCATCAGTCCCGGCTTCTCGTGGAGGAACACTGAAGCTTTCTTT. The encoded protein is CAISPGFSWRNTEAFF.

The chain is built from TRBV2 and TRBJ1-2, with D possibly matching TRBD1 (6 bases). The CDR3 runs 15 residues. The V and J ends lost 3 bases and 0 bases respectively, with 11 bases between them. Germline-derived CDR1 and CDR2 are SNHLY and FYNNEI. As DNA, the CDR3 is TGTGCCAGCAGTGAGTCCGGGGGCTCTAACTATGGCTACACCTTC. Translation gives CASSESGGSNYGYTF.

The rearrangement joins TRBV9 to TRBJ2-1, with 9 bases matching TRBD2. V shed 4 bases, J shed 6 bases, and the junction held 8 bases outside the gene matches. Germline assignment: CDR1 SGDLS and CDR2 YYNGEE. The CDR3 is 15 amino acids. CDR3: CASSPSGRLSNEQFF. CDR3 DNA: TGTGCCAGCAGCCCCAGCGGGAGGCTATCCAATGAGCAGTTCTTC.

A note on this clone: The sample has other DNA sequences that encode this CDR3 too. This chain joins TRBV4-1 and TRBJ2-2, with 10 nucleotides matching TRBD2. Germline-derived CDR1 and CDR2 are MGHRA and YSYEKL. The V and J ends lost 3 bases and 5 bases, in that order; junction bases with no gene match: 12. CDR3 length equals 18 residues. DNA for the CDR3: TGCGCCAGCAGCCATTATCTAGCGGGGGATGGTGTAACCGGGGAGCTGTTTTTT. It is translated as CASSHYLAGDGVTGELFF.